What follows are 23 T cell receptor beta chains derived from one specimen sequenced in a study of blood T cells in healthy people across ages. Sample-barcoded 5' priming and a J-beta primer mix drove a second PCR of about 6 to 12 cycles. TCRdb redid the calling of the 5' RACE reads with MiXCR, one entry per CDR3 protein. The sample contains around 990,000 distinct CDR3 sequences, about 25% of which appear only once. This sample also belongs to another study, concerning T cells of mothers and their children.

Sequenced: blood. The receptor source for this set is a girl aged 2 to 9 in good health.

The chain links TRBV4-1 to TRBJ2-1; no definite D call. Deletions cut 0 bases from V and 10 bases from J, with 13 bases between. This CDR3 contains 14 residues. Germline CDR1 reads MGHRA; CDR2 reads YSYEKL. CDR3 residues: CASSQDSLSWEQFF. The CDR3 DNA reads as TGCGCCAGCAGCCAAGACTCACTGAGTTGGGAGCAGTTCTTC.

This chain joins TRBV29-1 and TRBJ1-1; TRBD1 matches 9 bases. The CDR3 runs 12 residues. Trimming removed 7 bases from V and 5 bases from J; junction bases left unmatched: 5. The V gene's germline CDR1 is SQVTM and CDR2 ANQGSEA. CDR3 in amino acids: CSADRGGTEAFF. Written as DNA, the CDR3 is TGCAGCGCCGACAGGGGGGGGACTGAAGCTTTCTTT.

The rearrangement links TRBV18 to TRBJ2-1; D assignment may be TRBD1 or TRBD2 (5 bases each). Germline V gene data show CDR1 as KGHSH and CDR2 as LQKENI. The CDR3 runs 16 residues. The V end was cut by 4 bases, the J end by 8 bases, with 21 bases between. The CDR3 nucleotides read TGTGCCAGCTCACTAACCGGGACGAGCTGGGCATATGAGCAGTTCTTC. Translated: CASSLTGTSWAYEQFF.

The chain uses TRBV27 and TRBJ2-7; D may correspond to TRBD1 or TRBD2 (5 bases each). Trimming left V 8 bases short and J 1 base short, with 18 bases between. The CDR3 consists of 15 residues. In germline, CDR1 is MNHEY, CDR2 SMNVEV (reference sequence). For the CDR3, the DNA is TGTGCCAGCCTCGACTACCCGGGACCGTCCTACGAGCAGTACTTC. Translation gives CASLDYPGPSYEQYF.

The V call is TRBV2, the J call TRBJ2-1, with 10 bases lining up with TRBD2. CDR1 and CDR2 (germline): SNHLY, FYNNEI. V shed 6 bases, J shed 3 bases, and the junction held 5 bases outside the gene matches. The CDR3 spans 15 residues. Here the CDR3 DNA reads TGTGCCAGCAGGGTTAGCGGGGGGTTCTACAATGAGCAGTTCTTC. This encodes CASRVSGGFYNEQFF.

This clonotype was picked up a small number of times. This chain uses TRBV12-3 or TRBV12-4 with TRBJ2-4; D is possibly TRBD1 or TRBD2 (7 bases each). The length of the CDR3 is 16 residues. V was pared by 5 bases and J by 2 bases, with 16 bases between. CDR3 DNA sequence: TGTGCCAGCAGTGCATCAGGGGGGGTAACCAAAAACATTCAGTACTTC. Protein: CASSASGGVTKNIQYF.

V is TRBV12-3 or TRBV12-4 and J is TRBJ2-5; D uncertain. CDR3 length: 14 amino acids. V was shortened by 5 bases and J by 2 bases, with 12 bases between the two germline ends. CDR3 coding DNA: TGTGCCAGCAGTACTACTACTCCGCAAGAGACCCAGTACTTC. Translated, it gives CASSTTTPQETQYF.

The table lists this clonotype with a few counts. V gene TRBV14 combines with J gene TRBJ2-1, with D perhaps being TRBD1 or TRBD2 (5 bases each). The CDR3 sequence is 18 residues long. Germline V gene sequence: CDR1 SGHDN, CDR2 FVKESK. V shed 2 bases and J shed 1 base, with 18 bases lying between them. DNA of the CDR3: TGTGCCAGCAGCCAAATGTTGGGGGTACAAGCGTCCTACAATGAGCAGTTCTTC. It is translated as CASSQMLGVQASYNEQFF.

V is TRBV5-1 and J is TRBJ2-1, with 7 bases matching TRBD2. Matching the DNA end better, TRBJ2-7 makes the J call doubtful. Germline-derived CDR1 and CDR2 are SGHRS and YFSETQ. The CDR3 consists of 14 residues. The chain's CDR3 is CASSAPSGSYEQYF. The DNA of the CDR3 is TGCGCCAGCAGCGCACCTAGCGGCTCCTACGAGCAGTACTTC.

This clonotype has only a few counts. No DNA is shown, since the ends of the CDR3 on it are uncertain; the CDR3 is the one TCRdb lists. The gene calls are TRBV12-3 or TRBV12-4 and TRBJ1-2. The CDR3 is 13 amino acids long, termini counted. The CDR3 reads CASSSSVRHGYTF.

The chain joins TRBV28 to TRBJ2-5; 8 nucleotides match TRBD1. The CDR3 extends over 15 amino acids. The V gene end was trimmed by 8 bases and the J gene end by 4 bases; junction bases not matched to a gene: 12. Germline V gives CDR1 MDHEN, CDR2 SYDVKM. This CDR3 is CASYPPDRVGETQYF. The CDR3 nucleotides are TGTGCCAGCTATCCCCCGGACAGGGTCGGAGAGACCCAGTACTTC.

In its sample, this clonotype was seen a few times. The chain couples TRBV6-2 or TRBV6-3 to TRBJ1-4; unclear D gene. V lost 5 bases to trimming and J lost 6 bases, with 19 bases between them. The germline V gene encodes CDR1 MNHEY and CDR2 SVGEGT. This CDR3 has 16 amino acids. Written as DNA, the CDR3 is TGTGCCAGCAGTACCCTTTGGCAGGAAGAAGATGAAAAACTGTTTTTT. As protein: CASSTLWQEEDEKLFF.

The rearrangement links TRBV28 to TRBJ2-1; 11 bases map to TRBD2. The CDR3 covers 17 residues. The germline CDR1 and CDR2 sequences are MDHEN and SYDVKM. V shed 3 bases, J shed 8 bases, and the junction held 12 bases outside the gene matches. DNA for the CDR3: TGTGCCAGCAGTTTCCCGGGACTAGCGGAGAAGTGGGATGAGCAGTTCTTC. Translated, it gives CASSFPGLAEKWDEQFF.

This clonotype was picked up a small number of times. The V and J genes are TRBV28 and TRBJ2-5; 7 positions agree with TRBD1. This CDR3 contains 15 residues. V dropped 7 bases and J dropped 2; count of bases not matched to a gene: 10. Germline V gene data show CDR1 as MDHEN and CDR2 as SYDVKM. The CDR3 reads CASNGSGGRQETQYF. In DNA form, the CDR3 reads TGTGCCAGCAACGGCTCAGGGGGTAGGCAAGAGACCCAGTACTTC. The whole variable domain, filled in from reference TRBV28 and TRBJ2-5, reads DVKVTQSSRYLVKRTGEKVFLECVQDMDHENMFWYRQDPGLGLRLIYFSYDVKMKEKGDIPEGYSVSREKKERFSLILESASTNQTSMYLCASNGSGGRQETQYFGPGTRLLVL.

The chain employs TRBV29-1 and TRBJ2-7, with a tentative D call TRBD2 (6 bases). V was trimmed by 2 bases and J by 3 bases, leaving 14 bases between them. The germline V gene has CDR1 SQVTM and CDR2 ANQGSEA. CDR3 size: 14 residues. CDR3 protein: CSVELETEGYEQYF. In DNA, the CDR3 is TGCAGCGTTGAACTTGAGACGGAGGGCTACGAGCAGTACTTC.

This clonotype was counted between two and nine times. The rearrangement joins TRBV3-1 to TRBJ2-2, with D uncertain. Looked up from germline, CDR1 is LGHDT and CDR2 is YNNKEL (reference sequence). Trimming cost V 0 bases and J 4 bases, with 9 bases left between them. The length of the CDR3 is 15 residues. In DNA form, the CDR3 reads TGTGCCAGCAGCCAAGAAGGGCGGCGCACCGGGGAGCTGTTTTTT. Translation gives CASSQEGRRTGELFF.

The rearrangement links TRBV20-1 to TRBJ1-6; 7 bases are shared with TRBD1. The germline gives CDR1 DFQATT, CDR2 SNEGSKA (reference sequence). The CDR3 contains 13 residues. V was clipped by 6 bases and J by 6 bases; unmatched bases: 5. The CDR3, as DNA: TGCAGTGCCAGGGGACAGCTTAATTCACCCCTCCACTTT. Protein product: CSARGQLNSPLHF.

The gene calls are TRBV11-2 and TRBJ2-7, with D maybe TRBD2 (5 bases). From germline, CDR1 is SGHAT and CDR2 FQNNGV. The CDR3 has 13 residues. V lost 6 bases and J lost 6, with 15 bases in between. The CDR3 loop reads CASSGGRIAEQYF. The CDR3 nucleotides are TGTGCCAGCAGTGGCGGGCGGATCGCCGAGCAGTACTTC.

With respect to this clonotype: The junction differs from germline at one of its ends, possibly a read error. The rearrangement links TRBV20-1 to TRBJ2-1, with TRBD2 matching over 7 bases. CDR1 and CDR2 from the germline V gene are DFQATT and SNEGSKA (reference sequence). The CDR3 is 13 amino acids. The CDR3 DNA reads TGCAGTGCCCGGGCGGGGGTAGACAATGAGCGGTTCTTC. Its translation: CSARAGVDNERFF.

V usage is TRBV4-2 and J usage is TRBJ2-7; 7 bases match TRBD2. With 6 bases clipped from V and 2 bases from J, the junction kept 10 bases outside the gene matches. The CDR3 covers 15 residues. In germline, CDR1 is LGHNA, CDR2 YNFKEQ. This chain's CDR3 is CASSLLATVPYEQYF. Written as DNA, the CDR3 is TGTGCCAGCAGTTTACTAGCGACTGTTCCCTACGAGCAGTACTTC.

This clonotype appeared a few times. The rearrangement links TRBV7-9 to TRBJ1-6; 7 bases line up with TRBD1. The CDR3 covers 17 residues. CDR1 SEHNR and CDR2 FQNEAQ come from the germline V gene (reference sequence). Trimming took 5 bases from V and 7 from J; bases not matched to a gene: 14. CDR3 sequence: CASSRFQGGGTNSPLHF. The CDR3 DNA is TGTGCCAGCAGCCGATTTCAGGGGGGGGGTACCAATTCACCCCTCCACTTT.

This clonotype was seen a handful of times. The chain uses TRBV6-5 and TRBJ2-5, with D perhaps TRBD1 (7 bases). This CDR3 has 14 residues. Trimming pared 3 bases from V and 5 bases from J, leaving 13 bases between. Germline lookup yields CDR1 MNHEY and CDR2 SVGAGI. The CDR3 here is CASSYSRGVETQYF. As DNA, the CDR3 is TGTGCCAGCAGTTATAGCAGGGGGGTGGAGACCCAGTACTTC.

The V gene is TRBV4-1, the J gene TRBJ1-2; no reliable D call. The germline V gene encodes CDR1 MGHRA and CDR2 YSYEKL. The ends were cut back, 1 base at V and 0 bases at J, with 9 bases in the middle. This CDR3 is 15 amino acids long. The CDR3 reads CASSQGHQANYGYTF. CDR3 DNA: TGCGCCAGCAGCCAAGGACACCAAGCTAACTATGGCTACACCTTC.